A selection of T cell receptor beta chains follows, all from one sample in a study of identical twins. MiXCR was run by TCRdb on the 5' RACE reads, yielding one entry per CDR3 protein. The sample consists of nearly 900,000 distinct CDR3 sequences, about 12% of them appearing once. These records were also assigned to another study, of yellow fever vaccine responses in identical twins.

Sequences were obtained from PBMCs. The source of these receptors is a woman between 18 and 29 years old in good health. The CDR3 runs from the conserved cysteine through the conserved F or W. D genes are given only for firm matches. Clone size appears in some rows only: once, few, many, or a class for an expanded clone.

V gene,clone size,J gene,D gene,CDR3 protein
TRBV5-1,many,TRBJ2-7,NA,CASSLSDQFGRYEQYF
TRBV12-3/TRBV12-4,NA,TRBJ2-3,TRBD2,CASHGSGGRQDTQYF
TRBV5-1,NA,TRBJ2-5,TRBD1,CASSPLTGGGETQYF
TRBV12-3/TRBV12-4,NA,TRBJ2-1,NA,CASSLSPGLLLPSNEQFF
TRBV10-3,NA,TRBJ1-1,TRBD1,CAISIDRGQNTEAFF
TRBV19,many,TRBJ1-6,NA,CASSFQLNSPLHF
TRBV10-3,many,TRBJ1-1,NA,CAISPDRVETEAFF
TRBV4-1,NA,TRBJ2-5,TRBD1,CASSQDPGQLDETQYF
TRBV12-3/TRBV12-4,few,TRBJ2-1,TRBD2,CASSLDSGSRNEQFF
TRBV14,few,TRBJ2-1,NA,CASSQDSLSYNEQFF
TRBV5-1,many,TRBJ2-5,TRBD2,CASSSHRLADQETQYF
TRBV4-1,few,TRBJ2-2,TRBD1,CASRRTGGNGELFF
TRBV5-1,few,TRBJ2-3,NA,CASSRDSGTDTQYF
TRBV11-3,few,TRBJ2-1,NA,CASSLKELIYEQFF
TRBV11-2,many,TRBJ2-4,TRBD1,CASSLMDGTGGMAKNIQYF
TRBV20-1,few,TRBJ1-4,TRBD1,CSASRGSTNEKLFF
TRBV6-5,NA,TRBJ2-2,NA,CASSYSRQHTGELFF
TRBV20-1,NA,TRBJ2-1,NA,CSAAYPGRIYNEQFF
TRBV18,few,TRBJ1-6,NA,CASSPLKSGNSPLHF
TRBV2,NA,TRBJ2-1,NA,CASSEGGPEQFF
TRBV11-2,many,TRBJ1-2,NA,CASSLDRRLLNYGYTF
TRBV18,many,TRBJ2-2,TRBD2,CASSPLAGGYTGELFF
TRBV6-1,NA,TRBJ2-5,TRBD2,CASSDGAGAQETQYF
TRBV3-1,NA,TRBJ1-1,NA,CASSPGPPRMNTEAFF
TRBV20-1,many,TRBJ1-5,NA,CSAPRRGRQPQHF
TRBV10-1,NA,TRBJ1-5,TRBD1,CASRRKTGQGYQPQHF
TRBV6-1,few,TRBJ2-2,TRBD2,CASRFGGLAGHTGELFF
TRBV12-3/TRBV12-4,many,TRBJ1-5,TRBD1,CASSPTSPDRGLYSNQPQHF
TRBV12-3/TRBV12-4,few,TRBJ2-7,TRBD1,CASSSPGQGIWYEQYF
TRBV4-1,few,TRBJ2-1,NA,CASSQESGTKNEQFF
TRBV6-1,few,TRBJ2-5,NA,CASSKTRGRETQYF
TRBV6-4,many,TRBJ2-2,NA,CASSDRSPHTGELFF
TRBV15,NA,TRBJ2-7,TRBD1,CATSPHRGPYEQYF
TRBV6-2/TRBV6-3,few,TRBJ2-5,NA,CASSDRMAQYF
TRBV20-1,NA,TRBJ2-1,TRBD2,CSARGGGEQFF
TRBV7-9,few,TRBJ2-1,TRBD2,CASSLAAGGPLDEQFF
TRBV6-5,NA,TRBJ1-1,TRBD1,CASSYSIGTGSNTEAFF
TRBV5-5,many,TRBJ2-1,NA,CASSLDYEQFF
TRBV19,NA,TRBJ1-5,NA,CASSIQSSNQPQHF
TRBV27,NA,TRBJ1-6,NA,CASRSPGRYNSPLHF
TRBV7-8,many,TRBJ2-5,TRBD2,CASSQSSGETQYF
TRBV18,NA,TRBJ2-1,TRBD2,CASSPIPGGTSNRNEQFF
TRBV5-1,NA,TRBJ1-4,NA,CASSSAGTTINEKLFF